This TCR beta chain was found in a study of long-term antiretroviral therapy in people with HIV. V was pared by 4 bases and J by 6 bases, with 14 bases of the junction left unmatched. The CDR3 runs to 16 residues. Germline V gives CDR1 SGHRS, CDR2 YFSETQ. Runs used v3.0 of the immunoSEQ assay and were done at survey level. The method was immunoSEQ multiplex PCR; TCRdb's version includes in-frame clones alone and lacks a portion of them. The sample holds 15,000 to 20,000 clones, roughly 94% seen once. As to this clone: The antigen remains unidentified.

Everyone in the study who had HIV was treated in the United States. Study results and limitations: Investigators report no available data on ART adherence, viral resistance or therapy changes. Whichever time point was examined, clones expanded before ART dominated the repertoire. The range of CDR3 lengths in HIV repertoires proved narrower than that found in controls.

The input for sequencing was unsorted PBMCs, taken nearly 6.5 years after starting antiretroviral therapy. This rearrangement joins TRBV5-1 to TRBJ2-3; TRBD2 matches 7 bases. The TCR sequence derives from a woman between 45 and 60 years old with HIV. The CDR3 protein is CASSNTLAVPADTQYF. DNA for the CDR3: TGCGCCAGCAGCAACACTCTAGCGGTCCCCGCGGATACGCAGTATTTT.